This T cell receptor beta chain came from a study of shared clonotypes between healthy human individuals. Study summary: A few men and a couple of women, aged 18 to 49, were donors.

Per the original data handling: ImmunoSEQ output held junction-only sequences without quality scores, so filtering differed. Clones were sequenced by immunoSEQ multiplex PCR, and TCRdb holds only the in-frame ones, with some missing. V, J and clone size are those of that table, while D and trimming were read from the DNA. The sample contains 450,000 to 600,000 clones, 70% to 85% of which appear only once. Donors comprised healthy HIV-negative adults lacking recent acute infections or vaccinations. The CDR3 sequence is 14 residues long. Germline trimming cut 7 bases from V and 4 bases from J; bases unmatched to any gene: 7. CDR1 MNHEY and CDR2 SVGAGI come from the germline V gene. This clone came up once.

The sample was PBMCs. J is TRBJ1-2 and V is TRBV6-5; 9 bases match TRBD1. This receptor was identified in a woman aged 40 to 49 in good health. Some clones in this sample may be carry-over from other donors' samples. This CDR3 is CASKQDRGFYGYTF. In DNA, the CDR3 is TGTGCCAGCAAGCAGGACAGGGGATTCTATGGCTACACCTTC.